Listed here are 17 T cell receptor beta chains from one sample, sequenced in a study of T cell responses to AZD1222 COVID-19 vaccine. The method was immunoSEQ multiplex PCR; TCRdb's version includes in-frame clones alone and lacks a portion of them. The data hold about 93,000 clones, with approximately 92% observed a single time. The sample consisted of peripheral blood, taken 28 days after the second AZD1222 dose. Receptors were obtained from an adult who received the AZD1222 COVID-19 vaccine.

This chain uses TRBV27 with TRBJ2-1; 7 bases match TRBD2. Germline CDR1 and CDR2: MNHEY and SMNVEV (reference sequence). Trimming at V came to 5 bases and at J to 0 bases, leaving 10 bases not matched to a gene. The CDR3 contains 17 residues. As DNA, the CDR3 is TGTGCCAGCAGTCCTGTTACCGCGGGGGACTCCTACAATGAGCAGTTCTTC. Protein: CASSPVTAGDSYNEQFF.

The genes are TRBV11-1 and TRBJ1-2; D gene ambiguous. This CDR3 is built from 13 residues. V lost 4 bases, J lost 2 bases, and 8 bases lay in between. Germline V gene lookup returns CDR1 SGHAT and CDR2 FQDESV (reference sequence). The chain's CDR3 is CASSSLGNYGYTF. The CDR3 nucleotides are TGTGCCAGCAGCTCTTTGGGGAACTATGGCTACACCTTC. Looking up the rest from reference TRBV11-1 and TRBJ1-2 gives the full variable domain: EAEVAQSPRYKITEKSQAVAFWCDPISGHATLYWYRQILGQGPELLVQFQDESVVDDSQLPKDRFSAERLKGVDSTLKIQPAELGDSAMYLCASSSLGNYGYTFGSGTRLTVV.

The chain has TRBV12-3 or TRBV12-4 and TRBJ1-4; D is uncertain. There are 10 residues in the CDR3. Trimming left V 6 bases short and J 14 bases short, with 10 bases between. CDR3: CASRGKRLFF. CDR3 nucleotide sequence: TGTGCCAGCAGGGGAAAACGGCTGTTTTTT.

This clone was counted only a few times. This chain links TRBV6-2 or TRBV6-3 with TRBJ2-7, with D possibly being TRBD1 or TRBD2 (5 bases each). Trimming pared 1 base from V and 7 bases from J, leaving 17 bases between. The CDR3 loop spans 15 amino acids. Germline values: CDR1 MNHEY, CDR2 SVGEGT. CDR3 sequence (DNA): TGTGCCAGCAGTTACTACGGGGCATCAGGTACGGAGCAGTACTTC. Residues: CASSYYGASGTEQYF.

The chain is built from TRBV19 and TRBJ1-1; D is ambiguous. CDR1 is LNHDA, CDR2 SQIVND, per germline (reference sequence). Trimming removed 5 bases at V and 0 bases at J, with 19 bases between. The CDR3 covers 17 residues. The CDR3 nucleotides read TGTGCCAGTAGTCCGCGGCTCTCGGGTGTATTGAACACTGAAGCTTTCTTT. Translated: CASSPRLSGVLNTEAFF.

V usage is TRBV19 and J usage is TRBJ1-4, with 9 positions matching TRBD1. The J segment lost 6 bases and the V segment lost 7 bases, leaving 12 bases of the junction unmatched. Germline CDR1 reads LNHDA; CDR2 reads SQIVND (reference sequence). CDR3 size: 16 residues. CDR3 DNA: TGTGCCAGTAAACCCGGGACAGGGTTAAGTGATGAAAAACTGTTTTTT. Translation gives CASKPGTGLSDEKLFF.

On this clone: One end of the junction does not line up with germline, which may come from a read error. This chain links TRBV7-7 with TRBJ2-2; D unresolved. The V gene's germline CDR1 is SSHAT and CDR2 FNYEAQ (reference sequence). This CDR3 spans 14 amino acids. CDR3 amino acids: CASSSTPSGGELFF. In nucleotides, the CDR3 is TGTGCTAGCAGCTCGACTCCGTCCGGCGGGGAGCTGTTTTTT.

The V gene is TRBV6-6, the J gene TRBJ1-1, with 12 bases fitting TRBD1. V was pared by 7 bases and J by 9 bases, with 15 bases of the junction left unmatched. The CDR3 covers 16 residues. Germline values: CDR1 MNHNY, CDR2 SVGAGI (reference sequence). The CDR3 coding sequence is TGTGCCAGCACCGAAGGGACAGGGGGCAGGAGGAGCAAAGCTTTCTTT. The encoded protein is CASTEGTGGRRSKAFF.

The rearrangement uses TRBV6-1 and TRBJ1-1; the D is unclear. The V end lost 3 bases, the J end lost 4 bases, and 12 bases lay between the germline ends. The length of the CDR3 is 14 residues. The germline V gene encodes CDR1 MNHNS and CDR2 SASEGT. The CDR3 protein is CASSEWAMGTEAFF. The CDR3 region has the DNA TGTGCCAGCAGTGAGTGGGCGATGGGCACTGAAGCTTTCTTT.

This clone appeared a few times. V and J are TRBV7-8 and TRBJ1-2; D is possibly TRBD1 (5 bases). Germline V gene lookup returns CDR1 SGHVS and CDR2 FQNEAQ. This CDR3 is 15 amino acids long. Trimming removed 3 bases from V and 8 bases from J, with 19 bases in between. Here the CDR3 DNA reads TGTGCCAGCAGCTTTGGCGGACACAACCCAGGCGGCTACACCTTC. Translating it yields CASSFGGHNPGGYTF.

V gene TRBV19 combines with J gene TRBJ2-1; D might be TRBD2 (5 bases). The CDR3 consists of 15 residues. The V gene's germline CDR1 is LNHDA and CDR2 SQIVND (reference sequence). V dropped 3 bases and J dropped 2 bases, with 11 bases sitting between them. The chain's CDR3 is CASSMRRYPYNEQFF. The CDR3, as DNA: TGTGCCAGTAGTATGCGGAGGTACCCCTACAATGAGCAGTTCTTC.

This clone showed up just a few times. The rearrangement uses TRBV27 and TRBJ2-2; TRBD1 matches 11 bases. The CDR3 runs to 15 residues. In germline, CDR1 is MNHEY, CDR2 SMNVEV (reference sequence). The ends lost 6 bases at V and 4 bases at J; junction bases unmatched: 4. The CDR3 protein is CASSRTGGGTGELFF. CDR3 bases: TGTGCCAGCAGCAGGACAGGGGGCGGCACCGGGGAGCTGTTTTTT.

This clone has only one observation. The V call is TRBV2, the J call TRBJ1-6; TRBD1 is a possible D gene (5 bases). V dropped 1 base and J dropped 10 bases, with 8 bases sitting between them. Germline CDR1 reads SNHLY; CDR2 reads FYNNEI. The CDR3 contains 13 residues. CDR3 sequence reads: CASSEVGDSPLHF. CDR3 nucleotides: TGTGCCAGCAGTGAAGTCGGGGACTCACCCCTCCACTTT.

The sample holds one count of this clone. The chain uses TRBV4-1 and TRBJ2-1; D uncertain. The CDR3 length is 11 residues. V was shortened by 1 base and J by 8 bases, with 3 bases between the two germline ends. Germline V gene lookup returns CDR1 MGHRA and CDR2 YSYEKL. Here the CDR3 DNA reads TGCGCCAGCAGCCAAGTGGATGAGCAGTTCTTC. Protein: CASSQVDEQFF.

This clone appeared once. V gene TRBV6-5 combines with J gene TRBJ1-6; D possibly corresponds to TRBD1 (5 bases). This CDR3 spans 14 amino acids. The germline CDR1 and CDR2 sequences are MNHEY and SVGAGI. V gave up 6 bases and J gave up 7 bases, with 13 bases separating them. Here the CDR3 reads CASRDTLGNSPLHF. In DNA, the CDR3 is TGTGCCAGCAGGGACACCCTGGGAAATTCACCCCTCCACTTT.

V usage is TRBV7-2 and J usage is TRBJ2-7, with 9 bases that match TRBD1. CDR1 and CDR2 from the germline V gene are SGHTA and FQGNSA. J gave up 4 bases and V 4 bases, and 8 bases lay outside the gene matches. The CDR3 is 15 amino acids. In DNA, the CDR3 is TGTGCCAGCAGCTCCTACAGGGGGCGCGGGTACGAGCAGTACTTC. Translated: CASSSYRGRGYEQYF.

The CDR3 nucleotides are TGTGCCAGCGGACCCGGGACCAGTTTCTACGAGCAGTACTTC. Protein: CASGPGTSFYEQYF. The chain combines TRBV5-5 with TRBJ2-7; D is tentatively TRBD1 or TRBD2 (5 bases each). Trimming left V 7 bases short and J 3 bases short, with 17 bases between. The CDR3 has 14 residues. Germline assignment: CDR1 SGHKS and CDR2 YYEKEE (reference sequence).